A selection of T cell receptor beta chains follows, all from one sample in a study of cytomegalovirus exposure and HLA in healthy donors. Only in-frame clones appear in the TCRdb table, and some are missing; sequencing was by immunoSEQ multiplex PCR. There are about 180,000 clones in the sample; around 80% occur only once, and over 10% lies in the top ten. The specimen was PBMCs. These receptors were obtained from a woman aged 45 to 65 in good health and CMV-seropositive. CDR3s include the opening cysteine and the closing phenylalanine or tryptophan. Fields, in order: clone size, J gene, V gene, D gene, CDR3 protein, CDR3 DNA. A D gene is named only where the DNA matches it firmly. The size of a clone is reported for some rows only, either as once, few or many, or as a class for expanded clones.

. | TRBJ1-1 | TRBV6-1 | . | CASSEATGNTEAFF | TGTGCCAGCAGTGAAGCCACAGGAAACACTGAAGCTTTCTTT
. | TRBJ2-3 | TRBV9 | TRBD1 | CASSVGQNADTQYF | TGTGCCAGCAGCGTGGGACAGAACGCAGATACGCAGTATTTT
. | TRBJ2-3 | TRBV6-6 | . | CASRGSTDTQYF | TGTGCCAGTAGGGGATCTACAGATACGCAGTATTTT
. | TRBJ2-3 | TRBV10-3 | TRBD2 | CAISPEGGIWDTQYF | TGTGCCATCAGCCCCGAGGGAGGGATTTGGGATACGCAGTATTTT
. | TRBJ1-1 | TRBV19 | . | CASSSGGMLAEAFF | TGTGCCAGCAGTTCGGGGGGGATGTTGGCTGAAGCTTTCTTT
. | TRBJ1-3 | TRBV19 | . | CASTEGGRNTIYF | TGTGCCAGTACTGAAGGGGGTAGAAACACCATATATTTT
. | TRBJ2-3 | TRBV11-2 | TRBD2 | CASSPRTSWSTDTQYF | TGTGCCAGCAGCCCTCGGACTAGCTGGAGCACAGATACGCAGTATTTT
. | TRBJ1-1 | TRBV7-9 | . | CASSLEINTEAFF | TGTGCCAGCAGCTTGGAGATTAACACTGAAGCTTTCTTT
. | TRBJ1-1 | TRBV21-1 | . | CASSKALEFGTMNTEAFF | TGTGCCAGCAGCAAAGCGCTTGAATTTGGCACCATGAACACTGAAGCTTTCTTT
. | TRBJ2-1 | TRBV18 | TRBD2 | CASSPTGGRDEQFF | TGTGCCAGCTCACCCACGGGGGGGCGGGATGAGCAGTTCTTC
. | TRBJ2-1 | TRBV7-8 | TRBD2 | CASSAPGLASYNEQFF | TGTGCCAGCAGCGCACCGGGACTAGCTTCCTACAATGAGCAGTTCTTC
. | TRBJ2-3 | TRBV15 | . | CATSRDQRPTPGTQYF | TGTGCCACCAGCAGAGATCAAAGGCCCACCCCAGGTACGCAGTATTTT
. | TRBJ1-1 | TRBV13 | . | CASSFAGRYTEAFF | TGTGCCAGCAGCTTCGCAGGGAGGTACACTGAAGCTTTCTTT
. | TRBJ1-1 | TRBV5-1 | . | CASSLDTDTEAFF | TGCGCCAGCAGCTTGGACACAGACACTGAAGCTTTCTTT
. | TRBJ2-5 | TRBV5-1 | . | CASSSLASYQETQYF | TGCGCCAGCAGCTCTCTAGCGTCGTACCAAGAGACCCAGTACTTC
few | TRBJ2-6 | TRBV2 | TRBD1 | CASTRSPGQGHSGANVLTF | TGTGCCAGCACTAGATCCCCGGGACAGGGGCACTCTGGGGCCAACGTCCTGACTTTC
. | TRBJ1-1 | TRBV5-4 | TRBD1 | CASSFSPGGANTEAFF | TGTGCCAGCAGCTTCTCCCCAGGGGGCGCAAACACTGAAGCTTTCTTT
few | TRBJ2-1 | TRBV6-5 | . | CASSPGRSAPKFF | TGTGCCAGCAGTCCGGGGAGGTCCGCCCCTAAGTTCTTC
. | TRBJ1-2 | TRBV6-6 | . | CASSYSSSAAGYTF | TGTGCCAGCAGTTACTCATCCTCAGCGGCTGGCTACACCTTC
. | TRBJ2-7 | TRBV21-1 | . | CASNPRGLRYEQYF | TGTGCCAGCAACCCCAGGGGGTTAAGGTACGAGCAGTACTTC
. | TRBJ1-1 | TRBV6-1 | . | CASSDNRGVNTEAFF | TGTGCCAGCAGTGATAATCGGGGGGTGAACACTGAAGCTTTCTTT
. | TRBJ1-1 | TRBV5-6 | . | CASRGGHWNTEAFF | TGTGCCAGCAGGGGTGGACACTGGAACACTGAAGCTTTCTTT
. | TRBJ2-7 | TRBV5-5 | . | CASSLGGTSSYEQYF | TGTGCCAGCAGCTTGGGCGGGACCAGCTCCTACGAGCAGTACTTC
. | TRBJ1-6 | TRBV4-1 | . | CASSQDASRNSPLHF | TGCGCCAGCAGCCAAGATGCCAGTCGTAATTCACCCCTCCACTTT
. | TRBJ2-3 | TRBV7-9 | TRBD2 | CASTFGGESDTQYF | TGTGCCAGCACCTTTGGGGGGGAATCAGATACGCAGTATTTT
. | TRBJ2-1 | TRBV30 | . | CAWSVTIPHEQFF | TGTGCCTGGAGTGTAACAATCCCACATGAGCAGTTCTTC
. | TRBJ2-7 | TRBV27 | . | CASSPITGTGSYEQYF | TGTGCCAGCAGTCCAATTACCGGGACTGGGTCCTACGAGCAGTACTTC
. | TRBJ2-1 | TRBV19 | TRBD2 | CAGGGGRAVREQFF | TGTGCCGGGGGGGGTGGAAGGGCGGTGAGGGAGCAGTTCTTC
. | TRBJ1-5 | TRBV7-2 | . | CASSLSRDQPQHF | TGTGCCAGCAGCTTAAGTCGGGATCAGCCCCAGCATTTT
few | TRBJ1-1 | TRBV5-4 | . | CASSLGLRTEAFF | TGTGCCAGCAGCTTGGGATTGAGGACTGAAGCTTTCTTT
. | TRBJ1-1 | TRBV2 | . | CASSRQVEAFF | TGTGCCAGCAGTCGACAGGTTGAAGCTTTCTTT
few | TRBJ2-2 | TRBV2 | TRBD1 | CASSETGRGGELFF | TGTGCCAGCAGTGAGACAGGGAGAGGCGGGGAGCTGTTTTTT
. | TRBJ2-5 | TRBV5-6 | . | CASSLPGQETQYF | TGTGCCAGCAGCTTGCCAGGTCAAGAGACCCAGTACTTC
. | TRBJ1-2 | TRBV29-1 | . | CSAAGLPYGGYTF | TGCAGCGCTGCGGGACTTCCCTATGGTGGCTACACCTTC
once | TRBJ2-3 | TRBV14 | . | CASSQFLRGPLGTQYF | TGTGCCAGCAGCCAATTCCTTCGGGGTCCTTTAGGTACGCAGTATTTT
. | TRBJ2-1 | TRBV4-2 | TRBD1 | CASSQAGTGDYNEQFF | TGTGCCAGCAGCCAAGCCGGGACAGGAGACTACAATGAGCAGTTCTTC
. | TRBJ2-6 | TRBV5-1 | . | CASSPRRLTGANVLTF | TGCGCCAGCAGCCCCCGCCGGTTGACTGGGGCCAACGTCCTGACTTTC
. | TRBJ1-5 | TRBV18 | . | CASSLGGQDQPQHF | TGTGCCAGCTCCCTGGGGGGGCAAGATCAGCCCCAGCATTTT
. | TRBJ2-1 | TRBV5-4 | . | CASSVALEGEQFF | TGTGCCAGCAGTGTAGCTCTTGAAGGTGAGCAGTTCTTC
. | TRBJ2-7 | TRBV27 | TRBD2 | CASSLAESYEQYF | TGTGCCAGCAGTCTAGCGGAGTCCTACGAGCAGTACTTC
. | TRBJ2-7 | TRBV5-5 | . | CASSLVYSDEQYF | TGTGCCAGCAGCTTGGTATATAGCGACGAGCAGTACTTC
few | TRBJ1-2 | TRBV6-1 | . | CASSEEEATF | TGTGCCAGCAGTGAAGAGGAGGCCACCTTC
. | TRBJ2-7 | TRBV15 | . | CATSRAGALTYEQYF | TGTGCCACCAGCAGAGCAGGGGCCCTTACCTACGAGCAGTACTTC
. | TRBJ2-3 | TRBV5-1 | TRBD1 | CASSLEGAGTDTQYF | TGCGCCAGCAGCTTGGAGGGGGCAGGCACAGATACGCAGTATTTT
. | TRBJ2-1 | TRBV15 | . | CATSRDGGRDPWDEQFF | TGTGCCACCAGCAGAGATGGGGGCAGGGACCCCTGGGATGAGCAGTTCTTC
. | TRBJ1-1 | TRBV19 | . | CASSIRQGGTEAFF | TGTGCCAGTAGTATACGGCAGGGAGGGACTGAAGCTTTCTTT
. | TRBJ1-5 | TRBV30 | . | CAWSVLNSRNQPQHF | TGTGCCTGGAGTGTACTGAACAGCCGCAATCAGCCCCAGCATTTT
. | TRBJ1-1 | TRBV5-1 | . | CASSLRGQGGAEAFF | TGCGCCAGCAGCTTGAGAGGGCAGGGAGGCGCTGAAGCTTTCTTT
few | TRBJ1-1 | TRBV7-3 | TRBD1 | CASSSWTGGTAFF | TGTGCCAGCAGCTCTTGGACAGGGGGCACGGCTTTCTTT
. | TRBJ2-7 | TRBV5-1 | TRBD1 | CASSSGQGTEQYF | TGCGCCAGCAGCTCGGGACAGGGAACCGAGCAGTACTTC
. | TRBJ2-3 | TRBV11-2 | . | CASSLEPRVQTDTQYF | TGTGCCAGCAGCTTAGAACCTCGCGTACAGACAGATACGCAGTATTTT
. | TRBJ2-3 | TRBV27 | TRBD1 | CASSHKTGVTDTQYF | TGTGCCAGCAGTCATAAAACAGGGGTCACAGATACGCAGTATTTT
. | TRBJ2-1 | TRBV19 | TRBD1 | CASSNLGQGGSYNEQFF | TGTGCCAGTAGTAACCTAGGACAGGGGGGATCCTACAATGAGCAGTTCTTC
. | TRBJ1-5 | TRBV5-6 | TRBD1 | CASSLMRGRNQPQHF | TGTGCCAGCAGCTTGATGAGGGGGCGAAATCAGCCCCAGCATTTT
. | TRBJ2-7 | TRBV5-6 | TRBD1 | CASSAGTGSYEQYF | TGTGCCAGCAGCGCAGGGACAGGGAGCTACGAGCAGTACTTC
. | TRBJ1-2 | TRBV5-4 | . | CASSGTGNDYGYTF | TGTGCCAGCAGCGGAACAGGGAACGACTATGGCTACACCTTC
. | TRBJ1-2 | TRBV19 | . | CASSPGHYGYTF | TGTGCCAGTAGCCCGGGACATTATGGCTACACCTTC
. | TRBJ1-2 | TRBV9 | TRBD1 | CASSHPRDRGKNYGYTF | TGTGCCAGCAGCCACCCCCGGGACAGGGGGAAAAACTATGGCTACACCTTC
. | TRBJ1-5 | TRBV6-1 | TRBD1 | CASSELRGRGLLNQPQHF | TGTGCCAGCAGTGAACTGCGCGGCAGGGGGCTTTTAAATCAGCCCCAGCATTTT
. | TRBJ1-5 | TRBV18 | TRBD1 | CASSQTGGDQPQHF | TGTGCCAGCTCGCAAACAGGGGGGGATCAGCCCCAGCATTTT